The 21 T cell receptor beta chains below all came from one sample that was sequenced in a study of cytomegalovirus exposure and HLA in healthy donors. This PCR relied on a set of 60 Vbeta primers and 13 Jbeta primers. Assay used: immunoSEQ multiplex PCR; TCRdb lists only in-frame clones, some missing. Of about 80,000 clones in the sample, approximately 62% were seen once. What was sequenced was PBMCs. These receptors all come from a male donor in good health and CMV-seropositive.

The rearrangement joins TRBV15 to TRBJ2-5; perhaps TRBD1 as D (5 bases). With 0 bases removed from V and 8 bases from J, the gap between germline ends came to 13 bases. Germline CDR1 is LNHNV and CDR2 is YYDKDF (reference sequence). This CDR3 region has 14 residues. This chain's CDR3 is CATSRDLGVGTQYF. The DNA for the CDR3 is TGTGCCACCAGCAGAGATCTAGGGGTCGGCACCCAGTACTTC.

This clone was counted only a few times. The V gene is TRBV5-4, the J gene TRBJ2-3; no clear D. V gave up 0 bases and J gave up 0 bases, with 11 bases separating them. The CDR3 contains 16 residues. The germline CDR1 and CDR2 sequences are SGHNT and YYREEE (reference sequence). This CDR3 is CASSLGTESSTDTQYF. CDR3 DNA: TGTGCCAGCAGCTTGGGTACGGAGTCTAGCACAGATACGCAGTATTTT.

This chain connects TRBV27 to TRBJ2-7, with 7 positions matching TRBD2. Germline values: CDR1 MNHEY, CDR2 SMNVEV (reference sequence). There are 14 residues in the CDR3. J lost 2 bases, V lost 2 bases, and 3 bases had no gene match. This CDR3 is CASSLGGGTYEQYF. The CDR3 coding sequence is TGTGCCAGCAGTTTAGGGGGGGGGACCTACGAGCAGTACTTC.

This chain links TRBV19 with TRBJ1-6; D gene uncertain. Germline-derived CDR1 and CDR2 are LNHDA and SQIVND (reference sequence). The CDR3 runs 12 residues. V dropped 6 bases and J dropped 9 bases, with 9 bases sitting between them. The CDR3 DNA is TGTGCCAGTAGCACAGTCGGTTCACCCCTCCACTTT. Translated: CASSTVGSPLHF.

The J gene is TRBJ1-1, the V gene TRBV29-1; no definite D call. V lost 4 bases, J lost 11 bases, and 14 bases lay in between. CDR3 length: 11 amino acids. Germline assignment: CDR1 SQVTM and CDR2 ANQGSEA. The CDR3 DNA reads TGCAGCGTTGTGTCACAGCTTGGGGCTTTCTTT. It yields the protein CSVVSQLGAFF.

V is TRBV11-2 and J is TRBJ2-7; possibly TRBD2 for D (5 bases). The V gene lost 4 bases and the J gene lost 3 bases, with 13 bases spanning the gap. Germline V gene data show CDR1 as SGHAT and CDR2 as FQNNGV. The length of the CDR3 is 14 residues. CDR3 amino acids: CASSSDGELYEQYF. DNA for the CDR3: TGTGCCAGCAGCTCTGACGGGGAGCTCTACGAGCAGTACTTC.

V and J are TRBV19 and TRBJ2-1; 8 nucleotides match TRBD2. V lost 5 bases, J lost 7 bases, and 10 bases stayed unmatched. The CDR3 extends over 15 amino acids. Germline CDR1 LNHDA, CDR2 SQIVND (reference sequence). The CDR3 protein is CASSSSGTRSNEQFF. CDR3 nucleotides: TGTGCCAGTAGTTCCTCCGGGACTAGATCGAATGAGCAGTTCTTC.

V is TRBV28 and J is TRBJ1-5; D unresolved. V shed 3 bases and J shed 9 bases, with 9 bases lying between them. The germline V gene encodes CDR1 MDHEN and CDR2 SYDVKM. CDR3 length: 12 residues. This chain's CDR3 is CASSLSKRPQHF. The CDR3 region has the DNA TGTGCCAGCAGTTTGAGTAAACGGCCCCAGCATTTT.

The J gene is TRBJ2-1, the V gene TRBV28, with 7 bases aligning to TRBD2. V gave up 2 bases and J gave up 6 bases; unmatched junction bases: 4. This CDR3 has 14 residues. CDR1 and CDR2 (germline): MDHEN, SYDVKM. CDR3 DNA: TGTGCCAGCAGTTTAGGCGGGAGTTTCAATGAGCAGTTCTTC. Amino acid sequence: CASSLGGSFNEQFF.

Here the CDR3 DNA reads TGTGCCAGCAGTCGCGCCTACGAAGCTTTCTTT. As protein: CASSRAYEAFF. The chain has TRBV5-8 and TRBJ1-1, with D uncertain. This CDR3 has 11 amino acids. Per the germline V gene, CDR1 is SGHTS and CDR2 is YDEGEE. The V and J ends lost 5 bases and 8 bases respectively, with 10 bases between them.

The chain employs TRBV6-6 and TRBJ2-1; 7 bases match TRBD2. Germline V lookup: CDR1 MNHNY, CDR2 SVGAGI (reference sequence). With 5 bases clipped from V and 4 bases from J, the junction kept 8 bases outside the gene matches. This CDR3 contains 15 residues. The CDR3 bases are TGTGCCAGCAGTCGTCTGGGCGGGGGTTACAATGAGCAGTTCTTC. As protein: CASSRLGGGYNEQFF.

The V gene is TRBV15, the J gene TRBJ1-3; D might be TRBD1 (6 bases). V lost 0 bases, J lost 4 bases, and 13 bases lay in between. CDR3 length: 16 amino acids. CDR1 is LNHNV, CDR2 YYDKDF, per germline (reference sequence). Here the CDR3 reads CATSRDPRGQGNTIYF. The CDR3 bases are TGTGCCACCAGCAGAGATCCCAGGGGCCAGGGAAACACCATATATTTT.

In its sample, this clone was seen once. The chain combines TRBV2 with TRBJ2-6; 8 bases map to TRBD1. V lost 11 bases, J lost 0 bases, and 15 bases stayed unmatched. CDR1 is SNHLY, CDR2 FYNNEI, per germline. There are 18 residues in the CDR3. The CDR3 reads CARTRAETGDSGANVLTF. The DNA of the CDR3 is TGTGCCCGCACACGCGCGGAGACAGGGGACTCTGGGGCCAACGTCCTGACTTTC.

The genes are TRBV15 and TRBJ1-5; 7 positions match TRBD1. The junction had 8 bases not matched to a gene; V was cut back by 0 bases and J by 0 bases. This CDR3 has 18 residues. Per germline, CDR1 LNHNV and CDR2 YYDKDF (reference sequence). The CDR3 DNA is TGTGCCACCAGCAGAGATCCCCGGGACAGCTATAGCAATCAGCCCCAGCATTTT. It yields the protein CATSRDPRDSYSNQPQHF.

The chain has TRBV4-3 and TRBJ1-2; D is ambiguous. Germline assignment: CDR1 LGHNA and CDR2 YSLEER. The ends were cut back, 0 bases at V and 2 bases at J, with 7 bases in the middle. The CDR3 contains 14 residues. The CDR3 DNA reads as TGCGCCAGCAGCCAAGAAACGGGAAACTATGGCTACACCTTC. Its protein is CASSQETGNYGYTF.

This sequence joins TRBV4-2 and TRBJ2-3; maybe TRBD2 (5 bases). Per germline, CDR1 LGHNA and CDR2 YNFKEQ. V lost 0 bases and J lost 3, with 13 bases in between. This CDR3 has 16 amino acids. DNA of the CDR3: TGTGCCAGCAGCCAAGAAGGAGGATTCGGAACAGATACGCAGTATTTT. Translating gives CASSQEGGFGTDTQYF.

CDR3 amino acids: CASSLEGRGGEKLFF. The DNA for the CDR3 is TGCGCCAGCAGCTTGGAGGGCAGGGGCGGTGAAAAACTGTTTTTT. The V call is TRBV5-1, the J call TRBJ1-4; D perhaps matches TRBD1 (6 bases). The germline CDR1 and CDR2 sequences are SGHRS and YFSETQ. Trimming took 0 bases from V and 7 from J, leaving 13 bases between them. The CDR3 contains 15 residues.

This clone was counted between two and nine times. The chain has TRBV6-5 and TRBJ2-3; a weak D match, TRBD2 (6 bases). V lost 0 bases, J lost 10 bases, and 8 bases lay in between. This CDR3 region has 12 residues. Germline V gene sequence: CDR1 MNHEY, CDR2 SVGAGI. The CDR3 DNA is TGTGCCAGCAGTTACTCCGGGGGAGCGCAGTATTTT. Translation: CASSYSGGAQYF.

This clone came up a few times. The CDR3 DNA sequence: TGTGCCAGCTCTCCCAGGGAAGGGAGGACTGAAGCTTTCTTT. This translates into CASSPREGRTEAFF. The genes are TRBV18 and TRBJ1-1; weak D call: TRBD1 (5 bases). Germline lookup yields CDR1 KGHSH and CDR2 LQKENI. This CDR3 region has 14 residues. Trimming cost V 6 bases and J 5 bases, with 16 bases left between them. Full variable domain (remainder filled in from reference TRBV18 and TRBJ1-1): NAGVMQNPRHLVRRRGQEARLRCSPMKGHSHVYWYRQLPEEGLKFMVYLQKENIIDESGMPKERFSAEFPKEGPSILRIQQVVRGDSAAYFCASSPREGRTEAFFGQGTRLTVV.

The rearrangement uses TRBV5-1 and TRBJ1-1, with 9 bases that match TRBD1. With V trimmed by 2 bases and J by 2 bases, 16 bases remained unmatched. This CDR3 contains 19 residues. The V gene's germline CDR1 is SGHRS and CDR2 YFSETQ. The chain's CDR3 is CASSFRFTVPGQGNTEAFF. In DNA, the CDR3 is TGCGCCAGCAGCTTCCGTTTTACGGTCCCGGGACAGGGTAACACTGAAGCTTTCTTT.

The chain carries TRBV29-1 and TRBJ2-1, with 11 bases lining up with TRBD2. This CDR3 is 15 amino acids long. The germline CDR1 and CDR2 sequences are SQVTM and ANQGSEA. J gave up 3 bases and V 4 bases, and 5 bases lay outside the gene matches. The CDR3 region is CSVVLAGEFYNEQFF. CDR3 in DNA: TGCAGCGTTGTACTAGCGGGAGAATTCTACAATGAGCAGTTCTTC.